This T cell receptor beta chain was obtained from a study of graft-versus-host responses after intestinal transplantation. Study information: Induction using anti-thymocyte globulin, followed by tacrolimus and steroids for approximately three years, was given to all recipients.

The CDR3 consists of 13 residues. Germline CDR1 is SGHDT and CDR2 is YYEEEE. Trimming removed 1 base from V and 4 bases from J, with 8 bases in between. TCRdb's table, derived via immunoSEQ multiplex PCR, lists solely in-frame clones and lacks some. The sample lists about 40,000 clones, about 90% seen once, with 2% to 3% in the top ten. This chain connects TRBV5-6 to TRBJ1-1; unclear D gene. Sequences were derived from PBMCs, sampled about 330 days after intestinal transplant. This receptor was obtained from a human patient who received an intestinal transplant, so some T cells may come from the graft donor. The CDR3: CASSLWGGTEAFF. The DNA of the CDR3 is TGTGCCAGCAGCTTGTGGGGTGGCACTGAAGCTTTCTTT.